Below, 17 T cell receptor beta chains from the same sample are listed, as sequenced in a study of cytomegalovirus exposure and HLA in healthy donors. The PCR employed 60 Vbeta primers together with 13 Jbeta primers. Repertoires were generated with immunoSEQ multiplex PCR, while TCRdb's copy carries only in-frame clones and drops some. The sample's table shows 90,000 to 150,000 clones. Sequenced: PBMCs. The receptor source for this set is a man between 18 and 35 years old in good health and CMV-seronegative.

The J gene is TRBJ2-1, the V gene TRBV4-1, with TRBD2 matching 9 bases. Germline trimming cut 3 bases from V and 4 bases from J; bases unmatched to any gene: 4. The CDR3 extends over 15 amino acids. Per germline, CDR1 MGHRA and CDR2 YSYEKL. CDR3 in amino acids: CASSQLAGVYNEQFF. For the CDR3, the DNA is TGCGCCAGCAGCCAGTTAGCGGGGGTATACAATGAGCAGTTCTTC.

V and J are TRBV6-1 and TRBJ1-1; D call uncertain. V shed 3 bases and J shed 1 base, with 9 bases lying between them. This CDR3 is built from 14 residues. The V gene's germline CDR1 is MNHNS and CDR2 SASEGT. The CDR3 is CASSEPGRNTEAFF. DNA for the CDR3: TGTGCCAGCAGTGAGCCGGGGAGGAACACTGAAGCTTTCTTT.

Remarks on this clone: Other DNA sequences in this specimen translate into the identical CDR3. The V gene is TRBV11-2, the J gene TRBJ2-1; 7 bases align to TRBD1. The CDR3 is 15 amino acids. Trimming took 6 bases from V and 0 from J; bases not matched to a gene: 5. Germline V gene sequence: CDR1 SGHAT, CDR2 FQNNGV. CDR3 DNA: TGTGCCAGCAGTGCCCGGACAGGCTCCTACAATGAGCAGTTCTTC. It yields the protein CASSARTGSYNEQFF.

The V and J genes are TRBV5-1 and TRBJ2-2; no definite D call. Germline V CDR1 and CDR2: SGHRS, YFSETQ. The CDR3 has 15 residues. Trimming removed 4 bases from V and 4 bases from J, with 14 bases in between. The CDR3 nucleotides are TGCGCCAGCAGCGCTACAGTGAGTACCACCGGGGAGCTGTTTTTT. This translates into CASSATVSTTGELFF.

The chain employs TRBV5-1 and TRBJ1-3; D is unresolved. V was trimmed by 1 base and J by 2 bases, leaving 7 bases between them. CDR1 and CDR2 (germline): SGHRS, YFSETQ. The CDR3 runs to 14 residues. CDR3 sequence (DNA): TGCGCCAGCAGCTTGAGGACTCCTGGAAACACCATATATTTT. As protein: CASSLRTPGNTIYF.

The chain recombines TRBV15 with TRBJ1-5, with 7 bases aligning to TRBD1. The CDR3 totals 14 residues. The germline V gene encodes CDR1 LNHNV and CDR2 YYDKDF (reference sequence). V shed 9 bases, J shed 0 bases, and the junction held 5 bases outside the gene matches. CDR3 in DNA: TGTGCCACTACTACAGGGGATAGCAATCAGCCCCAGCATTTT. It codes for CATTTGDSNQPQHF.

The CDR3 bases are TGTGCCAGCAGTGAAGGCGTTGAGGGAACTGAAGCTTTCTTT. Translation: CASSEGVEGTEAFF. The V gene is TRBV6-5, the J gene TRBJ1-1, with D unresolved. Germline V gene sequence: CDR1 MNHEY, CDR2 SVGAGI. The CDR3 contains 14 residues. Trimming took off 5 bases at V and 5 bases at J, with 15 bases between the two ends.

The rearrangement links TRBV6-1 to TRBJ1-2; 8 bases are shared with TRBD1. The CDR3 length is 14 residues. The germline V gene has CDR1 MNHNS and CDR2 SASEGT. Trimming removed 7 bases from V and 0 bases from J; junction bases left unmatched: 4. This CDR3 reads CASTPGQANYGYTF. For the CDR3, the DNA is TGTGCCAGCACACCGGGACAGGCTAACTATGGCTACACCTTC.

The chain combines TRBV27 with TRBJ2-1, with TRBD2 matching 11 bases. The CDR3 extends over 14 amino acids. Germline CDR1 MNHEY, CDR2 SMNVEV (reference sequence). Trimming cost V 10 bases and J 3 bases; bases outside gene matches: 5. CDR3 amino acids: CAIASGGNYNEQFF. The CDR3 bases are TGTGCCATCGCTAGCGGGGGGAACTACAATGAGCAGTTCTTC.

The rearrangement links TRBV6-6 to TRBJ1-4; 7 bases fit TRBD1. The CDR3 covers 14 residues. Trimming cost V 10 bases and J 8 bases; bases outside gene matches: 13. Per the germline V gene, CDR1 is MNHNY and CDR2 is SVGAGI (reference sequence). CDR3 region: CATLGTAMGEKLFF. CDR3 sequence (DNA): TGTGCCACCCTCGGGACAGCGATGGGAGAAAAACTGTTTTTT.

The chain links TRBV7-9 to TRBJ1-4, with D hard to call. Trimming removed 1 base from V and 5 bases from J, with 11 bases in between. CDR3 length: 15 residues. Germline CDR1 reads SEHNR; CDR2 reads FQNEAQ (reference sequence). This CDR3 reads CASSLGAHLNEKLFF. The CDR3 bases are TGTGCCAGCAGCTTAGGGGCCCATTTAAATGAAAAACTGTTTTTT. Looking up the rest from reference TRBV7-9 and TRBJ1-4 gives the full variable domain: DTGVSQNPRHKITKRGQNVTFRCDPISEHNRLYWYRQTLGQGPEFLTYFQNEAQLEKSRLLSDRFSAERPKGSFSTLEIQRTEQGDSAMYLCASSLGAHLNEKLFFGSGTQLSVL.

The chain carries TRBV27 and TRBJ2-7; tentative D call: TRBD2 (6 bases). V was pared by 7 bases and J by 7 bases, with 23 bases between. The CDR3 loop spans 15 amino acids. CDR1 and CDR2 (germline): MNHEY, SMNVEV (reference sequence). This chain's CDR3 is CASTDAGPRPGEQYF. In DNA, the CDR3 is TGTGCCAGCACAGATGCGGGACCCCGTCCTGGGGAGCAGTACTTC.

This CDR3 reads CASSHGGAVDTQYF. CDR3 nucleotide sequence: TGTGCCAGCAGTCACGGGGGGGCCGTAGATACGCAGTATTTT. This chain links TRBV6-5 with TRBJ2-3; TRBD2 matches at 8 bases. Germline V lookup: CDR1 MNHEY, CDR2 SVGAGI. The CDR3 is 14 amino acids. V trimming: 5 bases; J trimming: 5 bases; junction bases outside the gene matches: 6.

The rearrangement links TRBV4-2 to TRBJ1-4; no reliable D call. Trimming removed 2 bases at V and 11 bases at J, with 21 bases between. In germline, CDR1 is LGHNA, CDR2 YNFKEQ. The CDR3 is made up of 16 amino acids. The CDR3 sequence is CASSQIAADRREKLFF. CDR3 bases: TGTGCCAGCAGCCAAATAGCGGCCGACCGGAGGGAGAAACTGTTTTTT.

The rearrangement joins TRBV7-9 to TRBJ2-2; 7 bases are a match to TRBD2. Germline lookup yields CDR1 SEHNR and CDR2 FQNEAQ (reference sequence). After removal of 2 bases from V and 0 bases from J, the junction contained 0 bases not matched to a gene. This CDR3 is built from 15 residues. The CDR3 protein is CASSLLAANTGELFF. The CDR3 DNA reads TGTGCCAGCAGCTTACTAGCGGCGAACACCGGGGAGCTGTTTTTT.

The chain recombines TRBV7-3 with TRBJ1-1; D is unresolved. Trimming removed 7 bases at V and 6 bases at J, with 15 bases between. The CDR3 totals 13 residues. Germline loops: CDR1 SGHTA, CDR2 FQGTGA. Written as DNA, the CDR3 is TGTGCCAGCAAAATCAACCCGGTGTCTGAAGCTTTCTTT. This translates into CASKINPVSEAFF.

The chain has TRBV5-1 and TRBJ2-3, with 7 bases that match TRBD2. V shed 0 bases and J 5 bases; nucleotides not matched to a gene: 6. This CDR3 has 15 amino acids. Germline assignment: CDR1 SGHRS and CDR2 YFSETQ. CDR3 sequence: CASSLESGVEDTQYF. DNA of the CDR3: TGCGCCAGCAGCTTGGAAAGCGGGGTAGAAGATACGCAGTATTTT.